The rows below give T cell receptor beta chains drawn from one sample of a study of shared clonotypes between healthy human individuals. The table came from immunoSEQ multiplex PCR; TCRdb's copy has only in-frame clones and leaves some out. The sample includes roughly 2,500,000 clones, 93% of them seen just once. The sequenced sample consisted of naive CD4+ T cells from PBMCs. Receptors originate from a man between 18 and 29 years old in good health. Some clones in this sample may be carry-over from other donors' samples. Both conserved end residues are part of each CDR3. Fields, in order: J gene, D gene, V gene, clone size, CDR3 DNA, CDR3 protein. The D gene is left open where the match is weak. A clone size is listed for some rows: how often the clone was seen (once, few, many), or a class if it is expanded.

>TRBJ1-1|TRBD1|TRBV18|.
TGTGCCAGCTCACCGACTACCGGGACAGGGAAGACTGAAGCTTTCTTT
CASSPTTGTGKTEAFF
>TRBJ2-1|.|TRBV15|.
TGTGCCACCAGCAGAGATCCCGTGGGAGACTCCTACAATGAGCAGTTCTTC
CATSRDPVGDSYNEQFF
>TRBJ2-5|.|TRBV4-3|.
TGCGCCAGCAGCCAAGATTGGGGGACCCAGTACTTC
CASSQDWGTQYF
>TRBJ2-1|TRBD2|TRBV9|once
TGTGCCAGCAGCGTAGCGGTAGCGGGAGGGCCGGTTGAGCAGTTCTTC
CASSVAVAGGPVEQFF
>TRBJ1-2|TRBD1|TRBV28|once
TGTGCCAGCAGCCCTACAGGGGGCGCGGGTAGTGGCTACACCTTC
CASSPTGGAGSGYTF
>TRBJ2-7|TRBD1|TRBV7-9|.
TGTGCCAGCAGCTTATCCGACAGGGCCTACGAGCAGTACTTC
CASSLSDRAYEQYF
>TRBJ2-7|.|TRBV4-2|.
TGTGCCAGCAGCCAAGATCCGTTAGGCGAGCAGTACTTC
CASSQDPLGEQYF
>TRBJ2-7|TRBD2|TRBV5-1|.
TGCGCCAGCAGCTTGGAAGGACTAGCGTACGAGCAGTACTTC
CASSLEGLAYEQYF
>TRBJ2-3|TRBD1|TRBV29-1|.
TGCAGCGTTGAAGAAAGGAACAGGGGGGATACGCAGTATTTT
CSVEERNRGDTQYF
>TRBJ1-5|TRBD1|TRBV5-8|.
TGTGCCAGCAGCTTGAGGGACAGGGGTAGTGGCAATCAGCCCCAGCATTTT
CASSLRDRGSGNQPQHF
>TRBJ1-6|.|TRBV28|.
TGTGCCAGCCTTGTTTCGGACGGGGGAGGGGCCCTCCACTTT
CASLVSDGGGALHF
>TRBJ2-7|TRBD2|TRBV28|.
TGTGCCAGCAGTTCCCCCGGGACTACCGGCTACGAGCAGTACTTC
CASSSPGTTGYEQYF
>TRBJ2-3|.|TRBV10-1|.
TGCGCCAGCAGTAGGACTGGGGGAGATACGCAGTATTTT
CASSRTGGDTQYF